Listed here are 22 T cell receptor beta chains from one sample, sequenced in a study of T cell responses to AZD1222 COVID-19 vaccine. Libraries were prepared by immunoSEQ multiplex PCR; TCRdb keeps only in-frame clonotypes and omits some of them. Among about 72,000 clones listed, 80% to 90% were seen once. The specimen comprised peripheral blood, sampled 28 days after the second AZD1222 dose. Receptors originate from an adult who received the AZD1222 COVID-19 vaccine.

A single count supports this clone. The genes are TRBV7-9 and TRBJ2-1; 14 nucleotides align to TRBD2. The CDR3 length is 14 residues. With V trimmed by 4 bases and J by 15 bases, 8 bases remained unmatched. CDR1 SEHNR and CDR2 FQNEAQ come from the germline V gene (reference sequence). The CDR3 nucleotides read TGTGCCAGCAGCTCCGGGACTAGCGGGAGAGGTTCGTTCTTC. Protein sequence: CASSSGTSGRGSFF. Full variable domain (missing parts from reference TRBV7-9 and TRBJ2-1): DTGVSQNPRHKITKRGQNVTFRCDPISEHNRLYWYRQTLGQGPEFLTYFQNEAQLEKSRLLSDRFSAERPKGSFSTLEIQRTEQGDSAMYLCASSSGTSGRGSFFGPGTRLTVL.

J is TRBJ1-6 and V is TRBV6-2 or TRBV6-3; 8 positions match TRBD1. CDR3 length: 17 residues. V lost 5 bases, J lost 0 bases, and 6 bases stayed unmatched. The V gene's germline CDR1 is MNHEY and CDR2 SVGEGT. The CDR3 region is CASSTDRGVSYNSPLHF. In DNA form, the CDR3 reads TGTGCCAGCAGTACCGACAGGGGTGTCTCCTATAATTCACCCCTCCACTTT.

The genes are TRBV24-1 and TRBJ1-5, with D uncertain. Germline V gene lookup returns CDR1 KGHDR and CDR2 SFDVKD. The CDR3 is made up of 13 amino acids. The V and J ends lost 6 bases and 1 base respectively, with 6 bases between them. CDR3 loop: CATSWGSNQPQHF. The DNA for the CDR3 is TGTGCCACCAGTTGGGGAAGCAATCAGCCCCAGCATTTT.

The gene calls are TRBV20-1 and TRBJ2-7; TRBD1 might be the D (6 bases). Germline V lookup: CDR1 DFQATT, CDR2 SNEGSKA (reference sequence). The CDR3 consists of 15 residues. V was shortened by 5 bases and J by 4 bases, with 21 bases between the two germline ends. CDR3 in DNA: TGCAGTGCTCGTGGACAGATAGGTGGTGTTTACGAGCAGTACTTC. It translates to CSARGQIGGVYEQYF.

The chain carries TRBV5-4 and TRBJ2-3; 9 nucleotides match TRBD2. The CDR3 totals 16 residues. With 2 bases clipped from V and 4 bases from J, the junction kept 8 bases outside the gene matches. CDR1 is SGHNT, CDR2 YYREEE, per germline (reference sequence). CDR3 nucleotide sequence: TGTGCCAGCAGCTTCCCGGAGCGGGAGGTATCAGATACGCAGTATTTT. It codes for CASSFPEREVSDTQYF. The full variable domain, with the rest looked up from reference TRBV5-4 and TRBJ2-3, is ETGVTQSPTHLIKTRGQQVTLRCSSQSGHNTVSWYQQALGQGPQFIFQYYREEENGRGNFPPRFSGLQFPNYSSELNVNALELDDSALYLCASSFPEREVSDTQYFGPGTRLTVL.

V gene TRBV4-2 combines with J gene TRBJ2-7; a possible D gene is TRBD2 (6 bases). Trimming pared 0 bases from V and 5 bases from J, leaving 20 bases between. This CDR3 is built from 17 residues. Germline CDR1 and CDR2: LGHNA and YNFKEQ. CDR3 in amino acids: CASSQDPSEHTVDEQYF. DNA for the CDR3: TGTGCCAGCAGCCAAGATCCTAGCGAACACACAGTTGACGAGCAGTACTTC.

The chain recombines TRBV5-8 with TRBJ1-5; D is unclear. The CDR3 has 12 residues. V lost 2 bases and J 5 bases, leaving 5 bases between the germline ends. CDR1 is SGHTS and CDR2 is YDEGEE in the germline V gene. CDR3 sequence: CASSFRDQPQHF. As DNA, the CDR3 is TGTGCCAGCAGCTTTCGGGATCAGCCCCAGCATTTT.

J is TRBJ2-7 and V is TRBV5-4; maybe TRBD2 (6 bases). The CDR3 has 15 amino acids. Germline V gene sequence: CDR1 SGHNT, CDR2 YYREEE (reference sequence). The V end lost 1 base, the J end lost 7 bases, and 18 bases lay between the germline ends. CDR3 sequence (DNA): TGTGCCAGCAGCTTGTCCCTAGCGAGAACTTCTGAGCAGTACTTC. This codes for CASSLSLARTSEQYF.

The genes are TRBV7-2 and TRBJ1-5; weak D call: TRBD1 (5 bases). The V end was cut by 5 bases, the J end by 5 bases, with 16 bases between. The V gene's germline CDR1 is SGHTA and CDR2 FQGNSA. This CDR3 is 15 amino acids long. CDR3 in DNA: TGTGCCAGCAGCCCCCTGGGGCGCTCAGATCAGCCCCAGCATTTT. Translated: CASSPLGRSDQPQHF.

The V call is TRBV29-1, the J call TRBJ2-7, with TRBD2 matching 8 bases. The CDR3 totals 15 residues. Trimming at V came to 7 bases and at J to 4 bases, leaving 15 bases not matched to a gene. Germline V gene data show CDR1 as SQVTM and CDR2 as ANQGSEA. CDR3 DNA sequence: TGCAGCGGGATGGGTAGCGGGACGGTGGATTACGAGCAGTACTTC. This encodes CSGMGSGTVDYEQYF.

This chain connects TRBV18 to TRBJ2-1, with D maybe TRBD2 (6 bases). Trimming cost V 6 bases and J 6 bases, with 9 bases left between them. The CDR3 runs to 12 residues. The germline V gene encodes CDR1 KGHSH and CDR2 LQKENI. Here the CDR3 reads CASSPGVNEQFF. CDR3 coding DNA: TGTGCCAGCTCCCCGGGGGTCAATGAGCAGTTCTTC.

The V gene is TRBV19, the J gene TRBJ2-7; 15 bases align to TRBD2. In germline, CDR1 is LNHDA, CDR2 SQIVND (reference sequence). The V and J ends lost 4 bases and 0 bases, in that order; junction bases with no gene match: 13. There are 20 residues in the CDR3. CDR3 sequence reads: CASSSAPGLAGGRYSYEQYF. The CDR3 DNA reads TGTGCCAGTAGTAGCGCTCCGGGACTAGCGGGAGGACGTTACTCCTACGAGCAGTACTTC.

The chain recombines TRBV7-9 with TRBJ2-3, with TRBD2 matching 13 bases. CDR1 is SEHNR, CDR2 FQNEAQ, per germline (reference sequence). The CDR3 has 17 amino acids. V trimming: 5 bases; J trimming: 5 bases; junction bases outside the gene matches: 10. For the CDR3, the DNA is TGTGCCAGCAGCCCACAAGGACTAGCGGGAGTAAGAGATACGCAGTATTTT. Translating it yields CASSPQGLAGVRDTQYF.

This clone has just one count. This sequence joins TRBV15 and TRBJ2-6; TRBD1 is a possible D gene (7 bases). V was trimmed by 0 bases and J by 0 bases, leaving 15 bases between them. The CDR3 totals 19 residues. From germline, CDR1 is LNHNV and CDR2 YYDKDF (reference sequence). This chain's CDR3 is CATSRDRSGGNSGANVLTF. The CDR3 nucleotides read TGTGCCACCAGCAGAGATCGGTCAGGGGGGAACTCTGGGGCCAACGTCCTGACTTTC.

The chain carries TRBV2 and TRBJ2-5; no clear D gene. Trimming removed 7 bases from V and 0 bases from J, with 12 bases in between. Germline CDR1 and CDR2: SNHLY and FYNNEI. The length of the CDR3 is 14 residues. The CDR3 DNA follows: TGTGCCAGCAAGTCTGGGGTTTACCAAGAGACCCAGTACTTC. It codes for CASKSGVYQETQYF.

This clone was seen once. The chain couples TRBV18 to TRBJ2-2; possibly TRBD1 for D (5 bases). V shed 3 bases and J shed 3 bases, with 14 bases lying between them. The CDR3 is made up of 16 amino acids. Looked up from germline, CDR1 is KGHSH and CDR2 is LQKENI. The CDR3 protein is CASSPAGKVDTGELFF. The CDR3 bases are TGTGCCAGCTCACCGGCAGGGAAAGTGGACACCGGGGAGCTGTTTTTT. Full variable domain (remainder filled in from reference TRBV18 and TRBJ2-2): NAGVMQNPRHLVRRRGQEARLRCSPMKGHSHVYWYRQLPEEGLKFMVYLQKENIIDESGMPKERFSAEFPKEGPSILRIQQVVRGDSAAYFCASSPAGKVDTGELFFGEGSRLTVL.

The gene calls are TRBV6-5 and TRBJ1-3; D is possibly TRBD1 (5 bases). Germline V CDR1 and CDR2: MNHEY, SVGAGI. With 4 bases removed from V and 2 bases from J, the gap between germline ends came to 9 bases. The CDR3 is 14 amino acids. CDR3 sequence: CASSSTVAGNTIYF. As DNA, the CDR3 is TGTGCCAGCAGTTCGACAGTCGCTGGAAACACCATATATTTT.

This chain uses TRBV7-3 with TRBJ2-2; unclear D gene. The CDR3 totals 15 residues. V lost 5 bases and J lost 0, with 10 bases in between. The germline CDR1 and CDR2 sequences are SGHTA and FQGTGA. The CDR3 spells CASSPRLSNTGELFF. DNA of the CDR3: TGTGCCAGCAGCCCCCGGCTCTCGAACACCGGGGAGCTGTTTTTT.

This clone was counted only a few times. V usage is TRBV4-1 and J usage is TRBJ2-2, with D uncertain. The CDR3 extends over 13 amino acids. V was cut by 1 base and J by 6 bases, with 6 bases left in between. CDR1 is MGHRA and CDR2 is YSYEKL in the germline V gene. The CDR3 DNA reads TGCGCCAGCAGCCAAGTCTCCCCCGGGGAGCTGTTTTTT. Translation: CASSQVSPGELFF.

CDR3 sequence (DNA): TGTGCCAGCAGCGTAGGACGGGCAGACTACGAGCAGTACTTC. Protein product: CASSVGRADYEQYF. The chain employs TRBV9 and TRBJ2-7; D unresolved. Trimming took off 0 bases at V and 3 bases at J, with 10 bases between the two ends. The CDR3 is made up of 14 amino acids. Per germline, CDR1 SGDLS and CDR2 YYNGEE.

J is TRBJ2-7 and V is TRBV9, with D perhaps matching TRBD1 or TRBD2 (5 bases each). The V and J ends lost 0 bases and 7 bases respectively, with 14 bases between them. Germline V lookup: CDR1 SGDLS, CDR2 YYNGEE. The CDR3 has 14 residues. CDR3: CASSVATGRGEQYF. CDR3 bases: TGTGCCAGCAGCGTAGCTACAGGTCGGGGAGAGCAGTACTTC.

The chain is built from TRBV6-4 and TRBJ2-1; D gene ambiguous. Trimming took off 3 bases at V and 1 base at J, with 7 bases between the two ends. This CDR3 comprises 14 residues. Per germline, CDR1 MRHNA and CDR2 SNTAGT. CDR3 protein: CASSEDGSYNEQFF. In DNA, the CDR3 is TGTGCCAGCAGTGAGGACGGTTCCTACAATGAGCAGTTCTTC.